This TCR beta chain was identified in a study of blood T cell repertoires in COVID-19. Study in general: Both acute and convalescent COVID-19 samples were obtained from the United States, Italy and Spain. Nucleic acid was either cDNA or gDNA, and it came from T cells, B-cell-depleted T cells, or PBMCs.

Original methodology: For nucleated cells, counts were estimated from reference gene primer amplification. TCRdb's copy holds only in-frame clones and misses some; the assay was immunoSEQ multiplex PCR. V, J and clone size were drawn from that table, and D and trimming were deduced from the DNA. Of more than 110,000 clones listed, 80% to 85% are singletons. This TCR was recovered from a human donor in a cohort sampled during active COVID-19. The material sequenced was peripheral blood.

DNA for the CDR3: TGTGCCAGCAGTCCCCCCCGGGGCAGGGGGGCCTCCTACGAGCAGTACTTC. Translating it yields CASSPPRGRGASYEQYF. The J gene is TRBJ2-7, the V gene TRBV28, with D perhaps matching TRBD1 (7 bases). Trimming took off 5 bases at V and 0 bases at J, with 20 bases between the two ends. The V gene's germline CDR1 is MDHEN and CDR2 SYDVKM. The CDR3 extends over 17 amino acids.